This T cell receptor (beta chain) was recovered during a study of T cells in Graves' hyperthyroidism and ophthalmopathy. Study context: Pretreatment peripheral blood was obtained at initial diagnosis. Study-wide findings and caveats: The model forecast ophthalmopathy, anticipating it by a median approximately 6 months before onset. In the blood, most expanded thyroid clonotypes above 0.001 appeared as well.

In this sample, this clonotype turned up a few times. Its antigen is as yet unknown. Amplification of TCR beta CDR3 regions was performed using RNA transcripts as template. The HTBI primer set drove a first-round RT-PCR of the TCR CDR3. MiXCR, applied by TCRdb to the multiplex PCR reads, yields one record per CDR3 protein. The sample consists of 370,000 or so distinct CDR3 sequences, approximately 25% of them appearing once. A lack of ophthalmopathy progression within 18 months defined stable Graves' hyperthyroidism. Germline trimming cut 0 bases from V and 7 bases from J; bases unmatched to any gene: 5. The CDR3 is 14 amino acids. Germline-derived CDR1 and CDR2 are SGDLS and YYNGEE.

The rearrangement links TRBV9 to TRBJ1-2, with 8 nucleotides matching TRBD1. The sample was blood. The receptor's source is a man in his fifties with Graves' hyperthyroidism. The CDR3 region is CASSVEPGGVGYTF. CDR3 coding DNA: TGTGCCAGCAGCGTAGAACCAGGGGGCGTTGGCTACACCTTC.